This paragraph reports one T cell receptor (beta chain). Its antigen is currently unknown. Trimming left V 6 bases short and J 3 bases short, with 15 bases between. This CDR3 is 14 amino acids long. Looked up from germline, CDR1 is SGHNT and CDR2 is YYREEE (reference sequence). The entry originates in a study of cytomegalovirus exposure and HLA in healthy donors. Findings and caveats of the study: The study dropped some indistinguishable V segments, TRBV6-2 and TRBV6-3 among them. Sequences of the TCR beta chain were said to predict the HLA-A and HLA-B alleles of most subjects accurately.

The study ran its PCR with 60 Vbeta and 13 Jbeta primers. TCRdb keeps only in-frame clones here, not all; method: immunoSEQ multiplex PCR. The table lists some 130,000 clones. The chain links TRBV5-4 to TRBJ2-5, with D tentatively TRBD1 (6 bases). Material for sequencing was PBMCs. The clonotype comes from a woman aged 40-49 years in good health and CMV-seropositive. The CDR3 DNA reads TGTGCCAGCACCCAATGGGGGCGGGAAGAGACCCAGTACTTC. Translating gives CASTQWGREETQYF. Supplemented by reference TRBV5-4 and TRBJ2-5, the full variable domain reads ETGVTQSPTHLIKTRGQQVTLRCSSQSGHNTVSWYQQALGQGPQFIFQYYREEENGRGNFPPRFSGLQFPNYSSELNVNALELDDSALYLCASTQWGREETQYFGPGTRLLVL.